The entry that follows covers one T cell receptor beta chain sequence. Antigen: not known. The whole isolated RNA underwent reverse transcription, so sequencing captured expressed TCRB transcripts. The assay was immunoSEQ multiplex PCR, and TCRdb's table has in-frame clones only and misses some. The data show a few hundred thousand clones, with approximately 15% seen just once and roughly 0.019% held by the top ten. This entry is derived from a study of beta chain features in type 1 diabetes. With V trimmed by 4 bases and J by 8 bases, 5 bases remained unmatched. The CDR3 loop spans 12 amino acids. Germline CDR1 SQVTM, CDR2 ANQGSEA. Study-wide findings and caveats: There was a moderate but significant shortening of TCRB CDR3s in all four CD4+ subsets of Type 1 diabetes patients.

The chain couples TRBV29-1 to TRBJ2-4, with 7 bases that match TRBD2. This TCR was sampled from a woman aged 18-35 years in good health. Sequenced material: naive CD4+ T cells from blood. This CDR3 is CSVGRGGDIQYF. DNA for the CDR3: TGCAGCGTTGGAAGGGGAGGGGACATTCAGTACTTC.